Included here is one T cell receptor beta chain sequence, with context. This sample was taken from a study of T cell changes during pregnancy in multiple sclerosis. Profiled with immunoSEQ multiplex PCR; TCRdb holds only in-frame clones, not every one. The sample carries tens of thousands of clones, around 94% recorded once. V dropped 4 bases and J dropped 3 bases, with 7 bases sitting between them. Germline lookup yields CDR1 MDHEN and CDR2 SYDVKM. This CDR3 has 12 amino acids. Specimen: CD4+ T cells from peripheral blood mononuclear cells, collected before pregnancy. The receptor was isolated from a female donor with multiple sclerosis, enrolled in a pregnancy study. The chain employs TRBV28 and TRBJ2-7, with D perhaps TRBD2 (5 bases). The CDR3 nucleotides read TGTGCCAGCAGTTCGGGGAACTACGAGCAGTACTTC. This codes for CASSSGNYEQYF.